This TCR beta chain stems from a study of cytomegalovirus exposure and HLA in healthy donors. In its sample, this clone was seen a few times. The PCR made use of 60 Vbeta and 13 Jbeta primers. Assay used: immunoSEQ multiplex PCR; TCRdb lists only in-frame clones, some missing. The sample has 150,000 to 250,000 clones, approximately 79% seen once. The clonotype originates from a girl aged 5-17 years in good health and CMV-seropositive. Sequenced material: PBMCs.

CDR3 in DNA: TGTGCCAGCAGCCCCGTAGCGGGGGGGCCAGATACGCAGTATTTT. Translating gives CASSPVAGGPDTQYF. The chain has TRBV9 and TRBJ2-3; 11 positions match TRBD2. This CDR3 contains 15 residues. J was trimmed by 4 bases and V by 4 bases; bases with no gene match: 5. The germline gives CDR1 SGDLS, CDR2 YYNGEE.